These T cell receptor beta chains were read from a single sample in a study of shared clonotypes between healthy human individuals. Some clones are missing from TCRdb's copy, which holds only in-frame ones; the method was immunoSEQ multiplex PCR. The sample has 550,000 to 850,000 clones; around 72% are singletons. Sequenced material: memory CD4+ T cells sorted from blood. These receptors were obtained from a woman younger than 45 in good health. The CDR3 runs from the conserved cysteine through the conserved F or W. Fields, in order: V gene, CDR3 length, clone size, D gene, J gene, CDR3 protein, CDR3 DNA. The D gene is left open where the match is weak. The size field is filled for only some rows; it gives once, few, many or a size class.

v_call: TRBV5-1
cdr3_length: 12
clone_size: -
d_call: -
j_call: TRBJ2-3
cdr3_aa: CASSLQWDTQYF
cdr3_nt: TGCGCCAGCAGCTTGCAGTGGGATACGCAGTATTTT

v_call: TRBV28
cdr3_length: 11
clone_size: once
d_call: -
j_call: TRBJ1-1
cdr3_aa: CASGDGGEAFF
cdr3_nt: TGTGCCAGCGGCGACGGGGGTGAAGCTTTCTTT

v_call: TRBV28
cdr3_length: 15
clone_size: -
d_call: TRBD1
j_call: TRBJ2-7
cdr3_aa: CASSPTGGKGNEQYF
cdr3_nt: TGTGCCAGCAGTCCCACAGGGGGGAAGGGGAACGAGCAGTACTTC

v_call: TRBV12-5
cdr3_length: 13
clone_size: -
d_call: TRBD2
j_call: TRBJ2-5
cdr3_aa: CASGAAGEETQYF
cdr3_nt: TGTGCTAGTGGTGCAGCGGGAGAAGAGACCCAGTACTTC

v_call: TRBV19
cdr3_length: 14
clone_size: -
d_call: TRBD1
j_call: TRBJ2-7
cdr3_aa: CASSIGQGAYEQYF
cdr3_nt: TGTGCCAGTAGTATCGGACAGGGGGCCTACGAGCAGTACTTC

v_call: TRBV5-1
cdr3_length: 15
clone_size: -
d_call: TRBD2
j_call: TRBJ2-1
cdr3_aa: CASSSSSGGYNEQFF
cdr3_nt: TGCGCCAGCAGCTCCTCCTCGGGGGGATACAATGAGCAGTTCTTC

v_call: TRBV29-1
cdr3_length: 13
clone_size: -
d_call: TRBD1
j_call: TRBJ2-7
cdr3_aa: CSAGQGRGYEQYF
cdr3_nt: TGCAGCGCCGGACAGGGAAGGGGTTACGAGCAGTACTTC

v_call: TRBV5-1
cdr3_length: 14
clone_size: few
d_call: -
j_call: TRBJ2-5
cdr3_aa: CASSLAVSQETQYF
cdr3_nt: TGCGCCAGCAGCTTGGCGGTCAGCCAAGAGACCCAGTACTTC

v_call: TRBV5-1
cdr3_length: 14
clone_size: -
d_call: -
j_call: TRBJ2-7
cdr3_aa: CASGWLGSSYEQYF
cdr3_nt: TGCGCCAGCGGCTGGCTTGGGAGCTCCTACGAGCAGTACTTC

v_call: TRBV7-2
cdr3_length: 17
clone_size: -
d_call: -
j_call: TRBJ2-2
cdr3_aa: CASSLMELTSNTGELFF
cdr3_nt: TGTGCCAGCAGCTTAATGGAATTGACTAGTAACACCGGGGAGCTGTTTTTT

v_call: TRBV5-4
cdr3_length: 14
clone_size: many
d_call: TRBD2
j_call: TRBJ2-7
cdr3_aa: CATSLGSGRSEQYF
cdr3_nt: TGTGCCACCTCCTTGGGCAGCGGGAGGAGCGAGCAGTACTTC

v_call: TRBV6-9
cdr3_length: 17
clone_size: -
d_call: TRBD2
j_call: TRBJ2-7
cdr3_aa: CASTSGLAGEPGDEQYF
cdr3_nt: TGTGCCAGCACCTCGGGACTAGCGGGAGAGCCCGGGGACGAGCAGTACTTC

v_call: TRBV19
cdr3_length: 15
clone_size: -
d_call: -
j_call: TRBJ2-3
cdr3_aa: CASSIDQVSTDTQYF
cdr3_nt: TGTGCCAGTAGTATAGATCAGGTCAGCACAGATACGCAGTATTTT

v_call: TRBV5-1
cdr3_length: 14
clone_size: -
d_call: -
j_call: TRBJ2-6
cdr3_aa: CASSQGAGANVLTF
cdr3_nt: TGCGCCAGCAGCCAGGGAGCTGGGGCCAACGTCCTGACTTTC

v_call: TRBV28
cdr3_length: 15
clone_size: -
d_call: -
j_call: TRBJ2-1
cdr3_aa: CASSWRDLAGNEQFF
cdr3_nt: TGTGCCAGCAGTTGGCGGGACCTGGCCGGTAATGAGCAGTTCTTC

v_call: TRBV5-5
cdr3_length: 12
clone_size: once
d_call: -
j_call: TRBJ2-7
cdr3_aa: CASSLVGYEQYF
cdr3_nt: TGTGCCAGCAGCTTGGTGGGGTACGAGCAGTACTTC

v_call: TRBV2
cdr3_length: 11
clone_size: once
d_call: -
j_call: TRBJ2-1
cdr3_aa: CASSVWREQFF
cdr3_nt: TGTGCCAGCAGTGTCTGGCGGGAGCAGTTCTTC

v_call: TRBV27
cdr3_length: 13
clone_size: -
d_call: -
j_call: TRBJ2-7
cdr3_aa: CASSLRLQGEQYF
cdr3_nt: TGTGCCAGCAGTTTAAGGCTCCAAGGCGAGCAGTACTTC

v_call: TRBV25-1
cdr3_length: 16
clone_size: -
d_call: -
j_call: TRBJ2-3
cdr3_aa: CASSEQGRPVTDTQYF
cdr3_nt: TGTGCCAGCAGTGAACAGGGTAGACCAGTCACAGATACGCAGTATTTT

v_call: TRBV6-1
cdr3_length: 15
clone_size: -
d_call: -
j_call: TRBJ1-5
cdr3_aa: CATWEGGSGNQPQHF
cdr3_nt: TGTGCCACTTGGGAGGGAGGTTCGGGCAATCAGCCCCAGCATTTT

v_call: TRBV30
cdr3_length: 11
clone_size: -
d_call: TRBD1
j_call: TRBJ1-2
cdr3_aa: CATGAGYGYTF
cdr3_nt: TGTGCCACAGGGGCGGGCTATGGCTACACCTTC

v_call: TRBV5-1
cdr3_length: 14
clone_size: -
d_call: -
j_call: TRBJ2-2
cdr3_aa: CASSHGHNTGELFF
cdr3_nt: TGCGCCAGCAGCCACGGACACAACACCGGGGAGCTGTTTTTT

v_call: TRBV28
cdr3_length: 17
clone_size: few
d_call: TRBD1
j_call: TRBJ2-3
cdr3_aa: CASSFPPQGAQTDTQYF
cdr3_nt: TGTGCCAGCAGTTTTCCCCCTCAGGGGGCGCAGACAGATACGCAGTATTTT

v_call: TRBV6-5
cdr3_length: 16
clone_size: -
d_call: -
j_call: TRBJ2-6
cdr3_aa: CASSYSYSSGANVLTF
cdr3_nt: TGTGCCAGCAGTTACTCGTACAGCTCTGGGGCCAACGTCCTGACTTTC

v_call: TRBV7-2
cdr3_length: 13
clone_size: -
d_call: TRBD2
j_call: TRBJ2-7
cdr3_aa: CASSMGGNREQYF
cdr3_nt: TGTGCCAGCAGCATGGGGGGGAACAGGGAGCAGTACTTC

v_call: TRBV2
cdr3_length: 12
clone_size: -
d_call: -
j_call: TRBJ2-3
cdr3_aa: CASSVGTDTQYF
cdr3_nt: TGTGCCAGCAGTGTAGGGACAGATACGCAGTATTTT

v_call: TRBV6-6
cdr3_length: 14
clone_size: -
d_call: -
j_call: TRBJ2-7
cdr3_aa: CASSLATTGLEQYF
cdr3_nt: TGTGCCAGCAGTCTAGCTACTACAGGGCTCGAGCAGTACTTC

v_call: TRBV2
cdr3_length: 14
clone_size: -
d_call: TRBD1
j_call: TRBJ2-5
cdr3_aa: CASRTLGTGETQYF
cdr3_nt: TGTGCCAGCAGGACCCTCGGGACAGGAGAGACCCAGTACTTC

v_call: TRBV14
cdr3_length: 19
clone_size: -
d_call: TRBD1
j_call: TRBJ2-7
cdr3_aa: CATAHPLFTQGVRGYEQYF
cdr3_nt: TGTGCCACCGCCCACCCCCTGTTTACTCAGGGGGTAAGAGGATACGAGCAGTACTTC

v_call: TRBV11-2
cdr3_length: 18
clone_size: -
d_call: TRBD2
j_call: TRBJ2-5
cdr3_aa: CASSSPAGTRVRQETQYF
cdr3_nt: TGTGCCAGCAGCTCCCCTGCCGGGACTAGGGTGAGGCAAGAGACCCAGTACTTC

v_call: TRBV11-2
cdr3_length: 17
clone_size: -
d_call: -
j_call: TRBJ2-7
cdr3_aa: CASSLLGSWGSSYEQYF
cdr3_nt: TGTGCCAGCAGCTTATTAGGTTCGTGGGGTAGCTCCTACGAGCAGTACTTC

v_call: TRBV2
cdr3_length: 14
clone_size: -
d_call: TRBD2
j_call: TRBJ2-3
cdr3_aa: CATSTSGFTDTQYF
cdr3_nt: TGTGCCACCTCGACTAGCGGTTTCACAGATACGCAGTATTTT

v_call: TRBV4-1
cdr3_length: 15
clone_size: few
d_call: -
j_call: TRBJ2-7
cdr3_aa: CASSQDPGPSYEQYF
cdr3_nt: TGCGCCAGCAGCCAAGATCCGGGCCCGAGCTACGAGCAGTACTTC

v_call: TRBV18
cdr3_length: 16
clone_size: medium-sized
d_call: TRBD1
j_call: TRBJ1-4
cdr3_aa: CASSREEGGVNEKLFF
cdr3_nt: TGTGCCAGCTCCCGGGAGGAAGGGGGCGTTAATGAAAAACTGTTTTTT

v_call: TRBV28
cdr3_length: 15
clone_size: -
d_call: TRBD2
j_call: TRBJ2-7
cdr3_aa: CASSRTSGYSYEQYF
cdr3_nt: TGTGCCAGCAGCCGGACTAGCGGTTATTCCTACGAGCAGTACTTC

v_call: TRBV7-9
cdr3_length: 15
clone_size: -
d_call: TRBD2
j_call: TRBJ2-7
cdr3_aa: CASSLTGLGSNEQYF
cdr3_nt: TGTGCCAGCAGCTTAACCGGACTAGGGTCGAACGAGCAGTACTTC

v_call: TRBV7-2
cdr3_length: 14
clone_size: -
d_call: -
j_call: TRBJ1-5
cdr3_aa: CASSLVESNQPQHF
cdr3_nt: TGTGCCAGCAGCTTGGTAGAGAGCAATCAGCCCCAGCATTTT

v_call: TRBV25-1
cdr3_length: 17
clone_size: few
d_call: -
j_call: TRBJ1-2
cdr3_aa: CASSDTTGRLINYGYTF
cdr3_nt: TGTGCCAGCAGTGATACGACAGGCCGATTAATTAACTATGGCTACACCTTC

v_call: TRBV5-1
cdr3_length: 15
clone_size: few
d_call: -
j_call: TRBJ2-5
cdr3_aa: CASPTDGKSQETQYF
cdr3_nt: TGCGCCAGCCCAACGGACGGAAAAAGCCAAGAGACCCAGTACTTC

v_call: TRBV11-3
cdr3_length: 15
clone_size: -
d_call: TRBD1
j_call: TRBJ2-3
cdr3_aa: CASSLGTGGPDTQYF
cdr3_nt: TGTGCCAGCAGCTTAGGGACAGGGGGCCCGGATACGCAGTATTTT

v_call: TRBV6-6
cdr3_length: 15
clone_size: once
d_call: TRBD2
j_call: TRBJ2-7
cdr3_aa: CASSYGAGEDYEQYF
cdr3_nt: TGTGCCAGCAGTTACGGGGCGGGAGAAGACTACGAGCAGTACTTC

v_call: TRBV5-1
cdr3_length: 16
clone_size: -
d_call: -
j_call: TRBJ2-2
cdr3_aa: CASSLTSRVGTGELFF
cdr3_nt: TGCGCCAGCAGCTTAACATCCAGGGTCGGCACCGGGGAGCTGTTTTTT

v_call: TRBV19
cdr3_length: 14
clone_size: -
d_call: -
j_call: TRBJ2-2
cdr3_aa: CASSIALVTGELFF
cdr3_nt: TGTGCCAGTAGTATAGCTCTTGTCACCGGGGAGCTGTTTTTT

v_call: TRBV15
cdr3_length: 14
clone_size: -
d_call: TRBD1
j_call: TRBJ1-1
cdr3_aa: CATSRQGARTEAFF
cdr3_nt: TGTGCCACCAGCAGACAGGGGGCGCGCACTGAAGCTTTCTTT

v_call: TRBV27
cdr3_length: 15
clone_size: -
d_call: TRBD2
j_call: TRBJ2-2
cdr3_aa: CASSLYAGGAGELFF
cdr3_nt: TGTGCCAGCAGTTTATATGCCGGGGGGGCCGGGGAGCTGTTTTTT

v_call: TRBV19
cdr3_length: 16
clone_size: -
d_call: TRBD1
j_call: TRBJ1-2
cdr3_aa: CASMGTGKYIHYGYTF
cdr3_nt: TGTGCCAGTATGGGGACAGGGAAATACATTCACTATGGCTACACCTTC